This record concerns one TCR beta chain sequence. This entry is derived from a study of OX40 agonist ivuxolimab in advanced cancers. Overall study context: Aged about 20 to 80 with a mean of roughly 65 years, they were approximately 79% male.

CDR1 SGHVS and CDR2 FQNEAQ come from the germline V gene. This CDR3 spans 16 amino acids. Trimming left V 5 bases short and J 3 bases short, with 20 bases between. Here immunoSEQ multiplex PCR was the method, and the copy in TCRdb shows in-frame clones only, minus some. Of 57,000 or so clones listed, roughly 92% are singletons. Source: CD4+ or CD8+ T cells sorted from blood, taken in a trial of the OX40 agonist ivuxolimab. The V and J genes are TRBV7-8 and TRBJ2-7; TRBD1 or TRBD2 may be the D gene (5 bases each). This receptor was identified in an adult with an advanced solid tumor such as melanoma, head and neck, liver or kidney cancer. CDR3 nucleotide sequence: TGTGCCAGCAGCACACCTCAGGGACCCCGGGGCTACGAGCAGTACTTC. Translating it yields CASSTPQGPRGYEQYF.